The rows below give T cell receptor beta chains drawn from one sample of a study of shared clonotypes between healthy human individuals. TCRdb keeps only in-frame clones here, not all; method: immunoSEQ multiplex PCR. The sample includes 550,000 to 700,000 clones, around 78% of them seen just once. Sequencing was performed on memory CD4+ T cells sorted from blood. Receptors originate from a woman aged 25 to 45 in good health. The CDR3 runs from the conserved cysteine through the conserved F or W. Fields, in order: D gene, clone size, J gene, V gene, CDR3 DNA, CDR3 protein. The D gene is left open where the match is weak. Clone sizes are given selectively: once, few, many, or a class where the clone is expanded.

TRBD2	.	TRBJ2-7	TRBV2	TGTGCCAGCAGTGAAGCGAGAGGGGCGCGGCGGGGGAGCTCCTACGAGCAGTACTTC	CASSEARGARRGSSYEQYF
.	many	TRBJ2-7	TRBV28	TGTGCCAGCAGATCAGGGGTATACGAGCAGTACTTC	CASRSGVYEQYF
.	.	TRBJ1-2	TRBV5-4	TGTGCCAGCAGCTTCTCCTATGGCTACACCTTC	CASSFSYGYTF
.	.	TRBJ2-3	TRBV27	TGTGCCAGCAGTACCGGAGATACTAGCACAGATACGCAGTATTTT	CASSTGDTSTDTQYF
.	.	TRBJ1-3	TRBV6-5	TGTGCCAGCGAACCAGGGGTCGGTGGAAACACCATATATTTT	CASEPGVGGNTIYF
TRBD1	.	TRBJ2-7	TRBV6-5	TGTGCCAGCAGAAAGGACAGGACCAACTCCTACGAGCAGTACTTC	CASRKDRTNSYEQYF
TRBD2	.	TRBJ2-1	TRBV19	TGTGCCAGTAGTATAGGCGGACTAGGCAATGAGCAGTTCTTC	CASSIGGLGNEQFF
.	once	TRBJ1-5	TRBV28	TGTGCCAGCAGTTTGAGAGGGGCAGGGCCAATTAATCAGCCCCAGCATTTT	CASSLRGAGPINQPQHF
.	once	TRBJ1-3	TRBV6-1	TGTGCCAGCAGGAACGGGATCTCTGGAAACACCATATATTTT	CASRNGISGNTIYF
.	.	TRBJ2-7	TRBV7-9	TGTGCCAGCAGCTCGAGTACGAACAGGAACGAGCAGTACTTC	CASSSSTNRNEQYF
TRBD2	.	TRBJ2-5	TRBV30	TGTGCCTGGAGTTTAGCGGGATTGGAGACCCAGTACTTC	CAWSLAGLETQYF
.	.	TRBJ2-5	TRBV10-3	TGTGCCATCAGTGGGGGGGCCTCAAGTGTGGCCCAGTACTTC	CAISGGASSVAQYF
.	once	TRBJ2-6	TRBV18	TGTGCCAGCTCACCCGGCTCAGGGTCTCCTGGGGCCAACGTCCTGACTTTC	CASSPGSGSPGANVLTF
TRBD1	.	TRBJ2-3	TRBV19	TGTGCCAGTAGTCCTGGGACAGCAGATACGCAGTATTTT	CASSPGTADTQYF
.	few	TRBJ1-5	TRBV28	TGTGCCAGCAGTCCACCCAGAGGGGTGAGGCCCCAGCATTTT	CASSPPRGVRPQHF
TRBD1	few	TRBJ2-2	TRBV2	TGTGCCAGCAGGGCCGGGACAGGGGGCTTCGGGGAGCTGTTTTTT	CASRAGTGGFGELFF
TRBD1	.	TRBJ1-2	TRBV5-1	TGCGCCAGCAGCCTGGGAGACAGGGACAACTATGGCTACACCTTC	CASSLGDRDNYGYTF
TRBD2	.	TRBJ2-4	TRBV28	TGTGCCAGCAGTTTCCCCCCCGGGAGGACGGGAGGTGCCAAAAACATTCAGTACTTC	CASSFPPGRTGGAKNIQYF
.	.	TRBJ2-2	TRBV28	TGTGCCAGCGCCCTCCCAGTCCGGGGGTCCACCGGGGAGCTGTTTTTT	CASALPVRGSTGELFF
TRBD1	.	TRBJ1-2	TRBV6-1	TGTGCCAGCAGTGAAGAAACACAGGGGACTAACTATGGCTACACCTTC	CASSEETQGTNYGYTF
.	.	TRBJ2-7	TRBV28	TGTGCCAGTTCGAAGGAGGGCCGAGGATACTTC	CASSKEGRGYF
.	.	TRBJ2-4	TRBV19	TGTGCCAGTAGTATAGCTGGGACCCGAGGGGCGGACATTCAGTACTTC	CASSIAGTRGADIQYF